Presented here are 12 T cell receptor beta chains from one specimen sequenced in a study of cytomegalovirus exposure and HLA in healthy donors. The primer mix had 60 Vbeta and 13 Jbeta primers. The data were produced by immunoSEQ multiplex PCR, yet TCRdb's version contains in-frame clones alone and is incomplete. The sample has 100,000 to 150,000 clones, roughly three quarters seen once. The sample comprised PBMCs. The source is a woman in her sixties or seventies in good health and CMV-seronegative.

The rearrangement uses TRBV6-1 and TRBJ2-2; D is perhaps TRBD2 (5 bases). The length of the CDR3 is 14 residues. Germline CDR1 and CDR2: MNHNS and SASEGT. Trimming shortened V by 1 base and J by 5 bases, and 8 bases separated the two germline ends. The CDR3 DNA follows: TGTGCCAGCAGTGAAGTGTCGGGGACCGGGGAGCTGTTTTTT. This sequence encodes CASSEVSGTGELFF.

This clone was detected only a few times. The chain recombines TRBV5-4 with TRBJ2-7; D possibly corresponds to TRBD1 (6 bases). CDR3 length equals 14 residues. Between the trimmed V and J ends, which lost 2 bases and 5 bases, there was a span of 14 bases. The germline CDR1 and CDR2 sequences are SGHNT and YYREEE (reference sequence). The CDR3 region is CASSFGIQGNEQYF. For the CDR3, the DNA is TGTGCCAGCAGCTTTGGGATACAGGGTAACGAGCAGTACTTC. The full variable domain, with the rest looked up from reference TRBV5-4 and TRBJ2-7, is ETGVTQSPTHLIKTRGQQVTLRCSSQSGHNTVSWYQQALGQGPQFIFQYYREEENGRGNFPPRFSGLQFPNYSSELNVNALELDDSALYLCASSFGIQGNEQYFGPGTRLTVT.

The gene calls are TRBV6-1 and TRBJ1-2; TRBD1 aligns across 9 bases. The CDR3 runs to 14 residues. The trim removed 3 bases at V and 5 bases at J, leaving 4 bases unmatched. CDR1 MNHNS and CDR2 SASEGT come from the germline V gene. In nucleotides, the CDR3 is TGTGCCAGCAGTGAGGGGACAGGGCTGTATGGCTACACCTTC. This gives the protein CASSEGTGLYGYTF.

This chain links TRBV28 with TRBJ1-2, with no clear D. Germline CDR1 reads MDHEN; CDR2 reads SYDVKM. With 5 bases removed from V and 5 bases from J, the gap between germline ends came to 9 bases. The CDR3 totals 12 residues. CDR3 coding DNA: TGTGCCAGCAGTCAAGACGGGTATGGCTACACCTTC. The encoded protein is CASSQDGYGYTF.

V is TRBV5-1 and J is TRBJ2-1; 7 positions match TRBD1. V trimming: 0 bases; J trimming: 2 bases; junction bases outside the gene matches: 2. This CDR3 has 15 amino acids. From germline, CDR1 is SGHRS and CDR2 YFSETQ. CDR3 DNA: TGCGCCAGCAGCTTGGAAGGGGGCGCCTACAATGAGCAGTTCTTC. It yields the protein CASSLEGGAYNEQFF.

The chain couples TRBV7-9 to TRBJ2-5, with TRBD1 as a possible D gene (5 bases). The J call is in doubt because the DNA end fits TRBJ2-7 better. Germline V lookup: CDR1 SEHNR, CDR2 FQNEAQ (reference sequence). CDR3 size: 15 residues. The chain's CDR3 is CASSLEGQGKNEQYF. In DNA, the CDR3 is TGTGCCAGCAGCTTAGAAGGGCAGGGTAAGAACGAGCAGTACTTC.

V gene TRBV7-9 combines with J gene TRBJ1-6; unclear D gene. CDR3 length: 17 residues. From germline, CDR1 is SEHNR and CDR2 FQNEAQ (reference sequence). V lost 1 base and J lost 8, with 18 bases in between. The CDR3 is CASSLVPPRISDSPLHF. The CDR3 coding sequence is TGTGCCAGCAGCTTAGTCCCCCCCAGGATTAGCGATTCACCCCTCCACTTT. The complete variable domain, with remaining parts taken from reference TRBV7-9 and TRBJ1-6, reads DTGVSQNPRHKITKRGQNVTFRCDPISEHNRLYWYRQTLGQGPEFLTYFQNEAQLEKSRLLSDRFSAERPKGSFSTLEIQRTEQGDSAMYLCASSLVPPRISDSPLHFGNGTRLTVT.

This chain uses TRBV30 with TRBJ2-7; 7 positions match TRBD1. V lost 0 bases to trimming and J lost 4 bases; unmatched junction nucleotides: 3. The CDR3 is 13 residues long. Per germline, CDR1 GTSNPN and CDR2 SVGIG (reference sequence). This CDR3 is CAWSVQGSYEQYF. For the CDR3, the DNA is TGTGCCTGGAGTGTACAGGGGTCTTACGAGCAGTACTTC.

The chain's CDR3 is CASSVALAGAGGGQFF. CDR3 DNA sequence: TGTGCCAGCAGCGTAGCCCTAGCGGGTGCTGGGGGCGGGCAGTTCTTC. The J gene is TRBJ2-1, the V gene TRBV9, with 8 bases lining up with TRBD2. The CDR3 runs to 16 residues. Germline V gene lookup returns CDR1 SGDLS and CDR2 YYNGEE. V dropped 0 bases and J dropped 12; count of bases not matched to a gene: 14.

The rearrangement uses TRBV5-6 and TRBJ2-5; tentatively, D is TRBD2 (6 bases). The J call may be incorrect, as the DNA end agrees better with TRBJ2-7. There are 16 residues in the CDR3. Germline V gene data show CDR1 as SGHDT and CDR2 as YYEEEE. The CDR3 region has the DNA TGTGCCAGCAGCTCCCCCCGGGCGGGGCTAACCTACGAGCAGTACTTC. Translation gives CASSSPRAGLTYEQYF.

Concerning this clone itself: The same CDR3 also results from other DNA sequences found in this sample. V and J are TRBV7-6 and TRBJ2-7, with a tentative D call TRBD1 (6 bases). Germline values: CDR1 SGHVS, CDR2 FNYEAQ. The CDR3 consists of 14 residues. The V gene lost 5 bases and the J gene lost 5 bases, with 16 bases spanning the gap. This CDR3 is CASSLAQGSDEQYF. The CDR3 DNA reads TGTGCCAGCAGCCTGGCGCAGGGGTCGGACGAGCAGTACTTC.

The V call is TRBV10-2, the J call TRBJ1-2; TRBD1 aligns across 9 bases. J lost 6 bases, V lost 6 bases, and 11 bases had no gene match. The CDR3 spans 15 residues. CDR1 is WSHSY and CDR2 is SAAADI in the germline V gene. The CDR3 nucleotides read TGCGCCAGCAGGGGAACGGACAGGGGTACGGATGGCTACACCTTC. Translation gives CASRGTDRGTDGYTF.